These 24 T cell receptor beta chains share one sample of origin, sequenced in a study of blood T cell repertoires in COVID-19. TCRdb's table, derived via immunoSEQ multiplex PCR, lists solely in-frame clones and lacks some. The sample records 50,000 to 70,000 clones, 70% to 90% being singletons. The sample comprised peripheral blood. These receptors came from a man aged 55 to 69 with active or convalescent COVID-19.

V usage is TRBV5-5 and J usage is TRBJ2-1; 11 bases map to TRBD2. CDR1 is SGHKS, CDR2 YYEKEE, per germline (reference sequence). V was pared by 0 bases and J by 4 bases, with 3 bases of the junction left unmatched. This CDR3 has 16 amino acids. This chain's CDR3 is CASSLVLAGGYNEQFF. The CDR3 DNA is TGTGCCAGCAGCTTGGTTTTAGCGGGAGGGTACAATGAGCAGTTCTTC. The full variable domain, with the rest looked up from reference TRBV5-5 and TRBJ2-1, is DAGVTQSPTHLIKTRGQQVTLRCSPISGHKSVSWYQQVLGQGPQFIFQYYEKEERGRGNFPDRFSARQFPNYSSELNVNALLLGDSALYLCASSLVLAGGYNEQFFGPGTRLTVL.

The chain links TRBV6-5 to TRBJ2-3; no clear D. The V end lost 2 bases, the J end lost 5 bases, and 11 bases lay between the germline ends. This CDR3 contains 14 residues. Germline V CDR1 and CDR2: MNHEY, SVGAGI. The CDR3 DNA sequence: TGTGCCAGCAGTTACGGGCAGCCTATAGATACGCAGTATTTT. Translated: CASSYGQPIDTQYF.

This chain links TRBV7-2 with TRBJ2-6; TRBD2 is a possible D gene (6 bases). The CDR3 length is 15 residues. CDR1 and CDR2 (germline): SGHTA, FQGNSA. The V gene lost 5 bases and the J gene lost 0 bases, with 8 bases spanning the gap. CDR3 region: CASSGGGSGANVLTF. The CDR3 DNA is TGTGCCAGCAGCGGGGGAGGCTCTGGGGCCAACGTCCTGACTTTC. The variable domain in full, with the rest retrieved from reference TRBV7-2 and TRBJ2-6, is GAGVSQSPSNKVTEKGKDVELRCDPISGHTALYWYRQSLGQGLEFLIYFQGNSAPDKSGLPSDRFSAERTGGSVSTLTIQRTQQEDSAVYLCASSGGGSGANVLTFGAGSRLTVL.

V usage is TRBV11-2 and J usage is TRBJ1-6; TRBD1 matches at 8 bases. CDR1 and CDR2 (germline): SGHAT, FQNNGV. V was pared by 5 bases and J by 10 bases, with 10 bases of the junction left unmatched. The CDR3 extends over 15 amino acids. In DNA, the CDR3 is TGTGCCAGCAGCCCCGTAGGACAGGGTAGATCACCCCTCCACTTT. It encodes CASSPVGQGRSPLHF.

The rearrangement links TRBV2 to TRBJ2-2; 7 bases align to TRBD1. The CDR3 sequence is 13 residues long. Germline CDR1 SNHLY, CDR2 FYNNEI. The V gene end was trimmed by 8 bases and the J gene end by 2 bases; junction bases not matched to a gene: 2. The CDR3: CASGDSNTGELFF. DNA for the CDR3: TGTGCCAGCGGGGACAGTAACACCGGGGAGCTGTTTTTT.

This clone has only one observation. The gene calls are TRBV21-1 and TRBJ2-7; TRBD1 is the table's D call and was not checked against the DNA. TRBV21-1 corresponds to a pseudogene. CDR3 length equals 17 residues. Here the CDR3 reads CASSTKSPQGPPYEQYF. DNA of the CDR3: TGTGCCAGCAGCACCAAAAGCCCGCAGGGGCCTCCCTACGAGCAGTACTTC.

This sequence joins TRBV5-1 and TRBJ2-5, with 9 bases identical to TRBD1. V was pared by 4 bases and J by 5 bases, with 9 bases of the junction left unmatched. Germline V lookup: CDR1 SGHRS, CDR2 YFSETQ. The CDR3 covers 15 residues. The chain's CDR3 is CASSTRTGGEETQYF. The CDR3 DNA is TGCGCCAGCAGCACAAGAACAGGGGGCGAGGAGACCCAGTACTTC.

The chain links TRBV10-3 to TRBJ2-7; 8 bases are a match to TRBD1. The CDR3 contains 13 residues. V trimming: 10 bases; J trimming: 3 bases; junction bases outside the gene matches: 8. In germline, CDR1 is ENHRY, CDR2 SYGVKD. CDR3 nucleotide sequence: TGTGCCAACTCCGGGACAGGCCACTACGAGCAGTACTTC. Translating gives CANSGTGHYEQYF.

V usage is TRBV6-5 and J usage is TRBJ1-1; TRBD1 is a possible D gene (6 bases). The CDR3 extends over 15 amino acids. Deletions cut 6 bases from V and 0 bases from J, with 14 bases between. The germline gives CDR1 MNHEY, CDR2 SVGAGI. In DNA form, the CDR3 reads TGTGCCAGCAGCGATTCGGGACAAATGAACACTGAAGCTTTCTTT. Protein product: CASSDSGQMNTEAFF.

This chain joins TRBV29-1 and TRBJ2-5; D may be TRBD2 (6 bases). Deletions cut 6 bases from V and 2 bases from J, with 16 bases between. Germline V gene lookup returns CDR1 SQVTM and CDR2 ANQGSEA. This CDR3 is 14 amino acids long. The DNA of the CDR3 is TGCAGCGTCCTCCGGGAGTTTAGGCAAGAGACCCAGTACTTC. Its protein is CSVLREFRQETQYF.

This chain joins TRBV2 and TRBJ1-5; D is undetermined. Germline-derived CDR1 and CDR2 are SNHLY and FYNNEI. V was trimmed by 2 bases and J by 0 bases, leaving 8 bases between them. The CDR3 runs 15 residues. The CDR3 reads CASSESGYSNQPQHF. CDR3 bases: TGTGCCAGCAGTGAATCGGGATATAGCAATCAGCCCCAGCATTTT.

This chain links TRBV4-3 with TRBJ2-3, with D possibly matching TRBD1 (5 bases). Germline loops: CDR1 LGHNA, CDR2 YSLEER. This CDR3 has 14 amino acids. The V and J ends lost 0 bases and 10 bases respectively, with 14 bases between them. The CDR3 loop is CASSQETLLGAQYF. The CDR3, as DNA: TGCGCCAGCAGCCAAGAGACCCTCCTAGGGGCGCAGTATTTT.

The CDR3 loop reads CASSVLGEDSPLHF. The CDR3, as DNA: TGTGCCAGCAGCGTTCTCGGGGAAGATTCACCCCTCCACTTT. The chain joins TRBV9 to TRBJ1-6; D gene ambiguous. Trimming took 2 bases from V and 8 from J, leaving 11 bases between them. Germline V gene lookup returns CDR1 SGDLS and CDR2 YYNGEE. The CDR3 runs 14 residues.

This clone was detected only a few times. CDR3 region: CASGPGGHMNTEAFF. The CDR3 region has the DNA TGTGCCAGCGGTCCCGGGGGGCACATGAACACTGAAGCTTTCTTT. This chain uses TRBV6-5 with TRBJ1-1, with D tentatively TRBD1 (6 bases). The germline V gene has CDR1 MNHEY and CDR2 SVGAGI. This CDR3 region has 15 residues. Trimming cost V 8 bases and J 0 bases, with 16 bases left between them.

This chain joins TRBV7-9 and TRBJ2-7; unclear D gene. Germline lookup yields CDR1 SEHNR and CDR2 FQNEAQ (reference sequence). The CDR3 length is 14 residues. The V end was cut by 0 bases, the J end by 0 bases, with 6 bases between. CDR3 protein: CASSLAVNSYEQYF. The DNA of the CDR3 is TGTGCCAGCAGCTTAGCTGTCAACTCCTACGAGCAGTACTTC.

This clone showed up just once. This chain joins TRBV6-5 and TRBJ1-6; D gene unclear. Germline-derived CDR1 and CDR2 are MNHEY and SVGAGI. This CDR3 is built from 15 residues. V lost 9 bases and J 4 bases, leaving 16 bases between the germline ends. DNA for the CDR3: TGTGCCAGTCGGGGAGGGTCGGTTTATAATTCACCCCTCCACTTT. It codes for CASRGGSVYNSPLHF.

J is TRBJ2-5 and V is TRBV19; 7 bases align to TRBD1. Germline lookup yields CDR1 LNHDA and CDR2 SQIVND (reference sequence). This CDR3 has 14 amino acids. Trimming took 11 bases from V and 2 from J; bases not matched to a gene: 11. The CDR3 spells CAVGYGTAQETQYF. CDR3 sequence (DNA): TGTGCCGTAGGGTACGGGACAGCACAAGAGACCCAGTACTTC.

This chain uses TRBV2 with TRBJ2-3; 8 positions match TRBD1. Germline loops: CDR1 SNHLY, CDR2 FYNNEI. J gave up 4 bases and V 9 bases, and 9 bases lay outside the gene matches. This CDR3 has 14 amino acids. The CDR3 DNA sequence: TGTGCCAGTAATCAGGGGGCGCGGGCAGATACGCAGTATTTT. Its protein product is CASNQGARADTQYF. Looking up the rest from reference TRBV2 and TRBJ2-3 gives the full variable domain: EPEVTQTPSHQVTQMGQEVILRCVPISNHLYFYWYRQILGQKVEFLVSFYNNEISEKSEIFDDQFSVERPDGSNFTLKIRSTKLEDSAMYFCASNQGARADTQYFGPGTRLTVL.

The genes are TRBV11-2 and TRBJ2-2, with TRBD1 as a possible D gene (6 bases). V lost 5 bases, J lost 2 bases, and 12 bases lay in between. Germline assignment: CDR1 SGHAT and CDR2 FQNNGV. This CDR3 is 15 amino acids long. The CDR3, as DNA: TGTGCCAGCAGCCCCCGGACAGCAAACACCGGGGAGCTGTTTTTT. This gives the protein CASSPRTANTGELFF. The complete variable domain, with remaining parts taken from reference TRBV11-2 and TRBJ2-2, reads EAGVAQSPRYKIIEKRQSVAFWCNPISGHATLYWYQQILGQGPKLLIQFQNNGVVDDSQLPKDRFSAERLKGVDSTLKIQPAKLEDSAVYLCASSPRTANTGELFFGEGSRLTVL.

This clone was counted between two and nine times. V usage is TRBV9 and J usage is TRBJ2-1, with TRBD1 as a possible D gene (5 bases). With 0 bases removed from V and 3 bases from J, the gap between germline ends came to 10 bases. CDR3 length: 15 residues. Germline V gives CDR1 SGDLS, CDR2 YYNGEE. CDR3 sequence reads: CASSVESGNYNEQFF. CDR3 coding DNA: TGTGCCAGCAGCGTAGAGTCAGGGAACTACAATGAGCAGTTCTTC.

The genes are TRBV21-1 and TRBJ2-7; TRBD2 is taken as the D call from the table, unchecked against the DNA. TRBV21-1 is a pseudogene locus. The CDR3 spans 17 residues. CDR3 bases: TGTGCCAGCAGCAAAGCGCGCGGGTACCCTAAAGACTACGAGCAGTACTTC. Translated, it gives CASSKARGYPKDYEQYF.

The chain has TRBV19 and TRBJ1-2; 8 bases agree with TRBD1. V lost 4 bases to trimming and J lost 6 bases; unmatched junction nucleotides: 10. Germline CDR1 is LNHDA and CDR2 is SQIVND (reference sequence). This CDR3 region has 15 residues. The chain's CDR3 is CASSRSGGAWDGYTF. The DNA for the CDR3 is TGTGCCAGTAGTAGGTCAGGGGGCGCTTGGGATGGCTACACCTTC.

The V gene is TRBV3-1 (or the pseudogene TRBV3-2), the J gene TRBJ2-4; 11 nucleotides agree with TRBD1. The V segment lost 1 base and the J segment 6 bases; nucleotides outside the gene matches: 5. The CDR3 extends over 16 amino acids. Per the germline V gene, CDR1 is LGHDT and CDR2 is YNNKEL (reference sequence). The CDR3 spells CASSQVRDRGGNIQYF. The CDR3 DNA follows: TGTGCCAGCAGCCAAGTCCGGGACAGGGGGGGAAACATTCAGTACTTC.

The chain couples TRBV5-1 to TRBJ2-1; 9 nucleotides match TRBD1. V shed 1 base and J 0 bases; nucleotides not matched to a gene: 5. CDR1 SGHRS and CDR2 YFSETQ come from the germline V gene. The CDR3 sequence is 17 residues long. DNA for the CDR3: TGCGCCAGCAGCTTGAGATCGACAGGGGGCTCCTACAATGAGCAGTTCTTC. This translates into CASSLRSTGGSYNEQFF.